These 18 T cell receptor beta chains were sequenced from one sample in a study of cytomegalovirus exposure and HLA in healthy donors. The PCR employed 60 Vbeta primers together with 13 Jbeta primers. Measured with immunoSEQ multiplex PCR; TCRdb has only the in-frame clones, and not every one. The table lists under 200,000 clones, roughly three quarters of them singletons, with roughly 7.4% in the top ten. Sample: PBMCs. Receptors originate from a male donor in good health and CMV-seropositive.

CDR3: CAISEWTGSTDTQYF. The CDR3 DNA reads as TGTGCCATCAGTGAGTGGACAGGGAGCACAGATACGCAGTATTTT. The chain couples TRBV10-3 to TRBJ2-3; 8 bases match TRBD1. Trimming took 1 base from V and 0 from J; bases not matched to a gene: 0. Germline CDR1 and CDR2: ENHRY and SYGVKD. The CDR3 runs to 15 residues.

CDR3 loop: CASSQDHGGAEEQYF. CDR3 nucleotides: TGTGCCAGCAGCCAAGATCACGGGGGGGCGGAAGAGCAGTACTTC. V is TRBV4-2 and J is TRBJ2-7; 8 nucleotides align to TRBD2. Germline lookup yields CDR1 LGHNA and CDR2 YNFKEQ. CDR3 length equals 15 residues. V gave up 0 bases and J gave up 7 bases; unmatched junction bases: 8.

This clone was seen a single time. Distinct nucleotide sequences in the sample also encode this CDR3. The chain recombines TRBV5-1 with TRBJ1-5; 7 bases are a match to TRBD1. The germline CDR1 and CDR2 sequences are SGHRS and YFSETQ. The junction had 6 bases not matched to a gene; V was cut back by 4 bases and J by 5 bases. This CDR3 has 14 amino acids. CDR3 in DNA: TGCGCCAGCAGCCGGACAGGAGGGGATCAGCCCCAGCATTTT. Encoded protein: CASSRTGGDQPQHF.

CDR3 loop: CASSWDSSGNTIYF. CDR3 coding DNA: TGTGCCAGCAGTTGGGACAGCTCTGGAAACACCATATATTTT. V gene TRBV6-6 combines with J gene TRBJ1-3; TRBD1 matches at 7 bases. V gave up 4 bases and J gave up 0 bases; unmatched junction bases: 0. The CDR3 is made up of 14 amino acids. In germline, CDR1 is MNHNY, CDR2 SVGAGI (reference sequence).

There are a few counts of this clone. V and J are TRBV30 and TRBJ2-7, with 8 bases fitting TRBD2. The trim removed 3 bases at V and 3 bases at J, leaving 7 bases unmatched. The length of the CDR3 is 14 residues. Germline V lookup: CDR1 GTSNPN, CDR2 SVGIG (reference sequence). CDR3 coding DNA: TGTGCCTGGAGCCCCGGGGGGGGGCACTACGAGCAGTACTTC. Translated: CAWSPGGGHYEQYF.

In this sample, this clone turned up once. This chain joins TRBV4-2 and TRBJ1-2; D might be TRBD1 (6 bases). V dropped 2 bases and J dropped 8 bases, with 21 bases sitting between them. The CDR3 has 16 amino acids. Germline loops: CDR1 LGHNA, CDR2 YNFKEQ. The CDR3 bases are TGTGCCAGCAGCCAACCAACAGAGGACAGAAGAAGGGGCTACACCTTC. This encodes CASSQPTEDRRRGYTF.

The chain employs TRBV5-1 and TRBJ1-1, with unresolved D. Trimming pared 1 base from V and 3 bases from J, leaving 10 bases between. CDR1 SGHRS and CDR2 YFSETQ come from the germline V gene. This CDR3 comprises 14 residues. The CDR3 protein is CASSLKGGDTEAFF. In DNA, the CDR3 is TGCGCCAGCAGCTTGAAGGGCGGGGACACTGAAGCTTTCTTT. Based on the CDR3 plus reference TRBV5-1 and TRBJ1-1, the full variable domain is KAGVTQTPRYLIKTRGQQVTLSCSPISGHRSVSWYQQTPGQGLQFLFEYFSETQRNKGNFPGRFSGRQFSNSRSEMNVSTLELGDSALYLCASSLKGGDTEAFFGQGTRLTVV.

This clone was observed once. DNA of the CDR3: TGTGCCGGCAGTAGTCCGGGACAGGGCTACACCTTC. Amino acids: CAGSSPGQGYTF. The rearrangement joins TRBV19 to TRBJ1-2; 7 nucleotides line up with TRBD1. The V gene's germline CDR1 is LNHDA and CDR2 SQIVND (reference sequence). Losses at the gene ends were 11 bases for V and 8 bases for J; bases not matched to a gene: 11. The CDR3 totals 12 residues.

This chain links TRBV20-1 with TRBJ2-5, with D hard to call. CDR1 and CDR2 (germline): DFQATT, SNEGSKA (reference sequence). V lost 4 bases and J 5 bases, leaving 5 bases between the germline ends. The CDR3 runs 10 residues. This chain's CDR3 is CSAIQETQYF. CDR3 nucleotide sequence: TGCAGTGCTATACAGGAGACCCAGTACTTC.

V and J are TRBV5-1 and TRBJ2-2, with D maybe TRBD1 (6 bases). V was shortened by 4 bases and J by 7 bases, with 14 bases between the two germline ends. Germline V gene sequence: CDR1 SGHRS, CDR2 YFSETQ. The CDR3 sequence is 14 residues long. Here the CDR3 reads CASSPQGFGGELFF. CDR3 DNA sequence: TGCGCCAGCAGCCCCCAGGGGTTCGGCGGGGAGCTGTTTTTT. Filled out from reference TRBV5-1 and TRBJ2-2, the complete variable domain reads KAGVTQTPRYLIKTRGQQVTLSCSPISGHRSVSWYQQTPGQGLQFLFEYFSETQRNKGNFPGRFSGRQFSNSRSEMNVSTLELGDSALYLCASSPQGFGGELFFGEGSRLTVL.

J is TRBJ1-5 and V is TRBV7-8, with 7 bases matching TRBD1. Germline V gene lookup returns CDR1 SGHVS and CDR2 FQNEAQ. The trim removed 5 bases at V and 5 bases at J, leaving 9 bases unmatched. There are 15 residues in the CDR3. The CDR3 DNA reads TGTGCCAGCAGCCGACCCGGGGACAGCCATCAGCCCCAGCATTTT. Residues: CASSRPGDSHQPQHF.

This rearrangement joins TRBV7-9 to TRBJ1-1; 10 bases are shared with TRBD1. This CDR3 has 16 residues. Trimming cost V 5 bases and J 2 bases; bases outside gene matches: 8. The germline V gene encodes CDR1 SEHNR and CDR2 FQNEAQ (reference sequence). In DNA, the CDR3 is TGTGCCAGCAGCGACGGGGGACAGGGGTCCAACACTGAAGCTTTCTTT. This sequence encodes CASSDGGQGSNTEAFF.

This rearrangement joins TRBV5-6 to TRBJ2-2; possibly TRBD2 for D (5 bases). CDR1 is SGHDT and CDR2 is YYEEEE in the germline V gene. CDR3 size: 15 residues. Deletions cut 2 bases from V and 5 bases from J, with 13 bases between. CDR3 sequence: CASSLPGGGTGELFF. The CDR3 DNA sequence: TGTGCCAGCAGCTTACCAGGAGGAGGAACCGGGGAGCTGTTTTTT.

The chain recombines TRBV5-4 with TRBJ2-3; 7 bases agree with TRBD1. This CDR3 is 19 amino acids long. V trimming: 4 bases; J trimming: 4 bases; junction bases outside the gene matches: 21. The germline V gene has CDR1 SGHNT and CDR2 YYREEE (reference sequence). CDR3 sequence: CASSRETHRGRYDPDTQYF. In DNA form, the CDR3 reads TGTGCCAGCAGCCGAGAGACCCATAGGGGGCGCTACGACCCAGATACGCAGTATTTT.

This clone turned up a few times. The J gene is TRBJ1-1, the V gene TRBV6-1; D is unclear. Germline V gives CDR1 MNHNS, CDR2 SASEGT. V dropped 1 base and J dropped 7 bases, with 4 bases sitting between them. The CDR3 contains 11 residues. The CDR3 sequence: CASSEDSEAFF. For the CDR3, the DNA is TGTGCCAGCAGTGAAGACAGTGAAGCTTTCTTT.

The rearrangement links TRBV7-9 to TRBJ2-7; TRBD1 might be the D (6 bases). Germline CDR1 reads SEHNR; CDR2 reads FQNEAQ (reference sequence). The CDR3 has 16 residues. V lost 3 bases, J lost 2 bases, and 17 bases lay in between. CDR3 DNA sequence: TGTGCCAGCAGCTTCCGAGGTGGACAGAGCACCTACGAGCAGTACTTC. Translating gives CASSFRGGQSTYEQYF.

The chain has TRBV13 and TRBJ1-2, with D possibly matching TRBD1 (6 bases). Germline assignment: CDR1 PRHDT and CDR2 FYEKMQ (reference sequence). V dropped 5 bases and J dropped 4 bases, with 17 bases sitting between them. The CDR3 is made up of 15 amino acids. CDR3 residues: CASSPATGTSYGYTF. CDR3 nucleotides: TGTGCCAGCAGCCCTGCAACCGGGACAAGCTATGGCTACACCTTC.

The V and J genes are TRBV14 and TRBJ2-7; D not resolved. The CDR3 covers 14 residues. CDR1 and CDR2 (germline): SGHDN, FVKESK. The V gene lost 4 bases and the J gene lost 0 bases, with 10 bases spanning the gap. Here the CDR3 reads CASSRLRNSYEQYF. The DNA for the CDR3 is TGTGCCAGCAGCCGCTTGAGGAACTCCTACGAGCAGTACTTC.